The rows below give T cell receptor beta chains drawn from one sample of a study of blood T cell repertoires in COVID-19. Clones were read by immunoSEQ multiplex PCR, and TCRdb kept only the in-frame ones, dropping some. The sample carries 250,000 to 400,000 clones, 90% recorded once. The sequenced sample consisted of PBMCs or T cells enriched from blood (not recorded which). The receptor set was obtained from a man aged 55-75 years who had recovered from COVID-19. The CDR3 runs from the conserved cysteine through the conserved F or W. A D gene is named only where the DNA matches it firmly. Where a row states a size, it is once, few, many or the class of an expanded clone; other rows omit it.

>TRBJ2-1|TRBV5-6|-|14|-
CASSLYGERNEQFF
TGTGCCAGCAGCTTGTATGGGGAGAGGAATGAGCAGTTCTTC
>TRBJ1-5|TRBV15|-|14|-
CATSSDRFNQPQHF
TGTGCCACCAGCAGTGACAGATTCAATCAGCCCCAGCATTTT
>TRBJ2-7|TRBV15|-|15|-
CATSRDRGAYHEQYF
TGTGCCACCAGCAGAGATCGGGGGGCCTACCACGAGCAGTACTTC
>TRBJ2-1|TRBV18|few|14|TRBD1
CASSPGTGSHEQFF
TGTGCCAGCTCACCTGGGACAGGGAGCCATGAGCAGTTCTTC
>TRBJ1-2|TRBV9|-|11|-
CASSTRGGYTF
TGTGCCAGCAGCACAAGAGGCGGCTACACCTTC
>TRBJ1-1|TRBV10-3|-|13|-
CAISGQLNTEAFF
TGTGCCATCAGTGGACAGCTGAACACTGAAGCTTTCTTT
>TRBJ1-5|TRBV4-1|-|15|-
CASRPTDGSNQPQHF
TGCGCCAGCAGACCGACTGACGGGAGCAATCAGCCCCAGCATTTT
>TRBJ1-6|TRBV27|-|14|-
CASTTLGGYSPLHF
TGTGCCAGCACCACCCTCGGCGGATATTCACCCCTCCACTTT
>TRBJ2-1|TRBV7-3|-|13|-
CASSSGGYNEQFF
TGTGCCAGCAGCTCCGGGGGTTACAATGAGCAGTTCTTC
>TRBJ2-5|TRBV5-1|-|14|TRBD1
CASSLSGQEETQYF
TGCGCCAGCAGCTTATCCGGACAGGAAGAGACCCAGTACTTC
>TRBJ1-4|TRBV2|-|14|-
CASTRGGEGEKLFF
TGTGCCAGCACCCGTGGGGGGGAAGGTGAAAAACTGTTTTTT
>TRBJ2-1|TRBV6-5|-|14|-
CASSSGLHYNEQFF
TGTGCCAGCAGTAGCGGCCTCCATTACAATGAGCAGTTCTTC
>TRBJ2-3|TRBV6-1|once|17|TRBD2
CASSGNLGGGTTDTQYF
TGTGCCAGCAGTGGGAACTTGGGGGGGGGAACCACAGATACGCAGTATTTT
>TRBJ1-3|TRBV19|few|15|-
CASSMRSDPGNTIYF
TGTGCCAGTAGTATGAGGTCAGACCCTGGAAACACCATATATTTT
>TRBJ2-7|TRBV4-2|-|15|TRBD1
CASSQDPGTVYEQYF
TGTGCCAGCAGCCAAGACCCTGGGACAGTCTACGAGCAGTACTTC
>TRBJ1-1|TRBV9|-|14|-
CASSVNSWNTEAFF
TGTGCCAGCAGCGTGAACAGTTGGAACACTGAAGCTTTCTTT
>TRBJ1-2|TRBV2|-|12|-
CANDQVNYGYTF
TGTGCCAACGATCAGGTTAACTATGGCTACACCTTC
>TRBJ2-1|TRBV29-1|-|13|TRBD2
CSGGSGRGNEQFF
TGCAGCGGGGGTAGCGGGAGGGGCAATGAGCAGTTCTTC
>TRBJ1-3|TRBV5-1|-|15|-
CASSPQGTAGNTIYF
TGCGCCAGCAGCCCCCAGGGGACGGCTGGAAACACCATATATTTT
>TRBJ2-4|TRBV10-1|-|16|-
CASRDNYRFPKNIQYF
TGCGCCAGCAGAGATAACTACAGGTTTCCCAAAAACATTCAGTACTTC
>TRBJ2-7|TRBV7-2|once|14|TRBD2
CASTPGAGGVKQYF
TGTGCCAGCACCCCCGGAGCGGGGGGGGTCAAGCAGTACTTC
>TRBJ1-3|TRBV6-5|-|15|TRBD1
CASSMDRVFGNTIYF
TGTGCCAGCAGTATGGACAGGGTCTTTGGAAACACCATATATTTT
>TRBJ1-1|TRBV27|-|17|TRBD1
CASSYRRTGAMNTEAFF
TGTGCCAGCAGCTATAGGAGGACAGGAGCGATGAACACTGAAGCTTTCTTT
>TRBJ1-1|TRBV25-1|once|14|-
CASSAHQGTSEAFF
TGTGCCAGCAGCGCCCACCAGGGTACTTCTGAAGCTTTCTTT
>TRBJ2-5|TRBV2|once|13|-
CATKGERLETQYF
TGTGCCACCAAAGGAGAGCGATTAGAGACCCAGTACTTC
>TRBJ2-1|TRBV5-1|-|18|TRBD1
CASSGTGAIQSSYNEQFF
TGCGCCAGCAGCGGTACAGGGGCCATCCAGAGCTCCTACAATGAGCAGTTCTTC
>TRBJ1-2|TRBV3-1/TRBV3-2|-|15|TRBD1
CASRLTGGSAYGYTF
TGTGCCAGCAGACTCACAGGGGGCTCTGCCTATGGCTACACCTTC
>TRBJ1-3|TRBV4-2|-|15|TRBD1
CASSQETGNGNTIYF
TGTGCCAGCAGCCAGGAGACAGGGAATGGAAACACCATATATTTT
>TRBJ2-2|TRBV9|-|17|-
CASSVGTSPTYTGELFF
TGTGCCAGCAGCGTAGGCACTAGCCCAACTTACACCGGGGAGCTGTTTTTT
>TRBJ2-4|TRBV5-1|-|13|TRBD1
CASSQGQERVQYF
TGCGCCAGCAGCCAGGGACAGGAAAGAGTTCAGTACTTC
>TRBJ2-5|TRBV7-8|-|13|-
CASSLGSQETQYF
TGTGCCAGCAGCCTAGGTAGTCAAGAGACCCAGTACTTC
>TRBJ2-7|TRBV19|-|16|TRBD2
CASSPRTSGGTYEQYF
TGTGCCAGTAGCCCTAGGACTAGCGGGGGAACCTACGAGCAGTACTTC
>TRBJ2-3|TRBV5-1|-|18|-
CARSLGARGRGITDTQYF
TGCGCCCGCAGCTTGGGGGCCCGGGGGCGGGGGATCACAGATACGCAGTATTTT
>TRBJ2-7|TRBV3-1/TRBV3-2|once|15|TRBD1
CASSRRTGDANEQYF
TGTGCCAGCAGCCGCCGAACAGGGGACGCCAACGAGCAGTACTTC
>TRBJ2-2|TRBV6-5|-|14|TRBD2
CASRVSGGFGELFF
TGTGCCAGCAGGGTTAGCGGGGGGTTCGGGGAGCTGTTTTTT
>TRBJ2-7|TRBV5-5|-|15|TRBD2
CASSLAPSGTYEQYF
TGTGCCAGCAGCTTGGCCCCTAGCGGCACCTACGAGCAGTACTTC
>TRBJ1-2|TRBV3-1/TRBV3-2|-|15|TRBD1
CASRLTSGGDSGYTF
TGTGCCAGCAGGCTCACCTCAGGGGGCGACTCTGGCTACACCTTC
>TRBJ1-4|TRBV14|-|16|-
CASSQFQGQTNEKLFF
TGTGCCAGCAGCCAGTTCCAGGGGCAAACTAATGAAAAACTGTTTTTT
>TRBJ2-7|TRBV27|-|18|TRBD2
CASRPKWGVTSAWYEQYF
TGTGCCAGCAGACCCAAATGGGGAGTGACTAGCGCTTGGTACGAGCAGTACTTC
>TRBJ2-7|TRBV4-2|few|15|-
CASSQAGADTYEQYF
TGTGCCAGCAGCCAAGCTGGTGCAGACACCTACGAGCAGTACTTC